The 27 T cell receptor beta chains given below trace back to one sample, sequenced in a study of monozygotic twins with inflammatory bowel disease. No DNA is given; TCRdb re-called the 5' RACE reads and lists each CDR3 protein once. Recorded for this sample: around 450,000 distinct CDR3 sequences. The sequenced sample was blood. These receptors came from a human donor with ulcerative colitis or Crohn's disease, or a healthy co-twin of an affected twin (not recorded which).

V is TRBV20-1 and J is TRBJ2-3; the TRBD1 assignment by TCRdb is unverifiable without DNA. The CDR3 sequence is 13 residues long. Germline V CDR1 and CDR2: DFQATT, SNEGSKA (reference sequence). CDR3 residues: CSATQGAPDTQYF.

The chain carries TRBV7-3 and TRBJ2-1; the D call from TCRdb, TRBD2, cannot be confirmed without DNA. The CDR3 has 16 residues. Germline-derived CDR1 and CDR2 are SGHTA and FQGTGA. CDR3 in amino acids: CASSNPLAGGGNEQFF. Full variable domain (remainder filled in from reference TRBV7-3 and TRBJ2-1): GAGVSQTPSNKVTEKGKYVELRCDPISGHTALYWYRQSLGQGPEFLIYFQGTGAADDSGLPNDRFFAVRPEGSVSTLKIQRTERGDSAVYLCASSNPLAGGGNEQFFGPGTRLTVL.

The V gene is TRBV24-1, the J gene TRBJ1-1. CDR1 is KGHDR and CDR2 is SFDVKD in the germline V gene. The CDR3 runs to 13 residues. CDR3 amino acids: CATSDSQGTEAFF.

The chain recombines TRBV7-9 with TRBJ2-7; TCRdb outputs TRBD2, but without DNA this stays unchecked. The CDR3 runs 13 residues. The germline CDR1 and CDR2 sequences are SEHNR and FQNEAQ (reference sequence). CDR3 in amino acids: CASSFSGPSEQYF.

This sequence joins TRBV27 and TRBJ2-1; TCRdb names TRBD1, which stays unverified in the absence of DNA. Germline CDR1 reads MNHEY; CDR2 reads SMNVEV (reference sequence). There are 14 residues in the CDR3. CDR3 sequence: CASSLQYRGDEQFF.

The CDR3 is CATSPYRIFSYNEQFF. The chain is built from TRBV24-1 and TRBJ2-1; the TCRdb call, TRBD1, lacks DNA for checking. The CDR3 sequence is 16 residues long. Germline V gene data show CDR1 as KGHDR and CDR2 as SFDVKD.

The chain joins TRBV30 to TRBJ2-3; TCRdb indicates TRBD2, and absent DNA this call remains unverified. Germline CDR1 GTSNPN, CDR2 SVGIG (reference sequence). The CDR3 covers 15 residues. The chain's CDR3 is CAWSGQGGRGPGQYF.

The V gene is TRBV5-1, the J gene TRBJ2-3; TCRdb returns TRBD2, unconfirmable since there is no DNA. CDR1 is SGHRS and CDR2 is YFSETQ in the germline V gene. There are 15 residues in the CDR3. This CDR3 reads CASSLSPGLLDTQYF.

V gene TRBV18 combines with J gene TRBJ2-5; the D gene TCRdb calls, TRBD1, cannot be checked with no DNA. Germline lookup yields CDR1 KGHSH and CDR2 LQKENI. This CDR3 has 15 amino acids. The CDR3 loop is CASSPSEQGEETQYF.

V is TRBV9 and J is TRBJ2-5. This CDR3 spans 16 amino acids. The germline gives CDR1 SGDLS, CDR2 YYNGEE. CDR3 sequence reads: CASSPRIARYQETQYF.

V gene TRBV11-2 combines with J gene TRBJ2-3; absent DNA, TCRdb's TRBD1 call cannot be checked. CDR3 length: 15 amino acids. Germline V gives CDR1 SGHAT, CDR2 FQNNGV. The CDR3 spells CASSPGTHSTDTQYF.

The rearrangement links TRBV6-5 to TRBJ2-3. CDR3 size: 15 residues. Germline values: CDR1 MNHEY, CDR2 SVGAGI. This CDR3 reads CASSWSDARTDTQYF.

The chain carries TRBV6-5 and TRBJ1-6. Germline loops: CDR1 MNHEY, CDR2 SVGAGI. The CDR3 extends over 14 amino acids. This CDR3 is CASSLQYTNSPLHF.

This sequence joins TRBV20-1 and TRBJ2-5. Germline assignment: CDR1 DFQATT and CDR2 SNEGSKA (reference sequence). The CDR3 is 11 amino acids. The CDR3 is CSASPKETQYF.

The chain has TRBV11-2 and TRBJ1-5. This CDR3 is 15 amino acids long. Germline V CDR1 and CDR2: SGHAT, FQNNGV. CDR3 residues: CASSISGFSNQPQHF.

The rearrangement joins TRBV2 to TRBJ2-5; the D gene TCRdb calls, TRBD2, cannot be checked with no DNA. Germline CDR1 and CDR2: SNHLY and FYNNEI. The CDR3 runs to 14 residues. This CDR3 is CASSETSFGETQYF.

CDR3 sequence: CASSLEAQSTDTQYF. J is TRBJ2-3 and V is TRBV11-2. The CDR3 is made up of 15 amino acids. Germline lookup yields CDR1 SGHAT and CDR2 FQNNGV.

This rearrangement joins TRBV4-3 to TRBJ2-1; as DNA is missing, the TRBD2 call by TCRdb cannot be tested. In germline, CDR1 is LGHNA, CDR2 YSLEER. The length of the CDR3 is 15 residues. The CDR3 loop is CASSQGRETNNEQFF.

The chain is built from TRBV4-3 and TRBJ1-2; with no DNA, the TCRdb D assignment of TRBD1 cannot be verified. The germline CDR1 and CDR2 sequences are LGHNA and YSLEER. There are 14 residues in the CDR3. The CDR3 reads CASSPQQGASGYTF.

This rearrangement joins TRBV1 to TRBJ2-3; absent DNA, TCRdb's TRBD1 call cannot be checked. TRBV1 is marked as a pseudogene. The CDR3 is made up of 18 amino acids. The CDR3 spells CTSSQAPQVYMGTDTQCF.

The chain carries TRBV7-9 and TRBJ2-2; the TCRdb call, TRBD2, lacks DNA for checking. The CDR3 runs to 14 residues. Germline CDR1 is SEHNR and CDR2 is FQNEAQ (reference sequence). The CDR3 reads CASSLIGLAGELFF.

The CDR3 spells CASSLSGVGGRGSYEQYF. V gene TRBV11-1 combines with J gene TRBJ2-7; TCRdb's D call of TRBD1 is untestable without DNA. Looked up from germline, CDR1 is SGHAT and CDR2 is FQDESV (reference sequence). There are 18 residues in the CDR3.

The rearrangement links TRBV7-9 to TRBJ2-1; lacking DNA, the TRBD2 call made by TCRdb goes unchecked. Germline V lookup: CDR1 SEHNR, CDR2 FQNEAQ (reference sequence). The CDR3 loop spans 17 amino acids. Here the CDR3 reads CASSPLAAGSSYNEQFF.

This chain connects TRBV5-1 to TRBJ2-5; the TCRdb call, TRBD2, lacks DNA for checking. The CDR3 runs 13 residues. CDR1 and CDR2 from the germline V gene are SGHRS and YFSETQ. CDR3 region: CASSGSLWETQYF.

V is TRBV20-1 and J is TRBJ1-6; there is no DNA to check the TCRdb D call of TRBD1. This CDR3 region has 16 residues. Germline CDR1 reads DFQATT; CDR2 reads SNEGSKA (reference sequence). The CDR3 is CSARTRARGNNSPLHF.

The chain uses TRBV5-1 and TRBJ1-1; the TRBD1 assignment by TCRdb is unverifiable without DNA. Germline CDR1 is SGHRS and CDR2 is YFSETQ. The CDR3 contains 14 residues. This chain's CDR3 is CASSLVAGETEAFF.

The chain employs TRBV7-9 and TRBJ2-2; the D call from TCRdb, TRBD1, cannot be confirmed without DNA. The germline V gene has CDR1 SEHNR and CDR2 FQNEAQ (reference sequence). The CDR3 has 15 amino acids. The CDR3: CASSLPGQASGELFF.